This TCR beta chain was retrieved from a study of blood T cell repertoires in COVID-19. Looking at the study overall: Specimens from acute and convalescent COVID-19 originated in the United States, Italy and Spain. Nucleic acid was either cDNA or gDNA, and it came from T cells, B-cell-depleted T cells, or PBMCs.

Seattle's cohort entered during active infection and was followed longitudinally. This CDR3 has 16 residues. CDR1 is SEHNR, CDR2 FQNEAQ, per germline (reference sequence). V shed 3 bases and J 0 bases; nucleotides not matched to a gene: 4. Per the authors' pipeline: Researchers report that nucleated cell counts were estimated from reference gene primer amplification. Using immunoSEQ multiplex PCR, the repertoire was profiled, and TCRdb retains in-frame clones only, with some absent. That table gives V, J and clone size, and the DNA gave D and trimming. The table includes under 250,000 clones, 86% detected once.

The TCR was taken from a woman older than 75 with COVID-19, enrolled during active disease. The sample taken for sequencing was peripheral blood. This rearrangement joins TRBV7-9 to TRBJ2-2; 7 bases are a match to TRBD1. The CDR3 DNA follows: TGTGCCAGCAGCTTCACTACAGGGGCGAACACCGGGGAGCTGTTTTTT. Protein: CASSFTTGANTGELFF.